These T cell receptor beta chains were read from a single sample in a study of blood T cell repertoires in COVID-19. Profiled with immunoSEQ multiplex PCR; TCRdb holds only in-frame clones, not every one. There are 90,000 to 100,000 clones in the sample; over 80% occur only once, and just under 2% lies in the top ten. Sequenced: peripheral blood. Receptor source: a man in his 70s with active or convalescent COVID-19. Both conserved end residues are part of each CDR3. Each record gives: V gene, J gene, clone size, D gene, CDR3 protein, CDR3 DNA. A D gene is named only where the DNA matches it firmly. For some rows the clone size is stated as once, few or many, or as a class when expanded; others skip it.

TRBV27,TRBJ1-2,-,TRBD1,CASSTVTGNYGYTF,TGTGCCAGCAGTACCGTGACAGGGAACTATGGCTACACCTTC
TRBV6-5,TRBJ2-7,-,TRBD2,CASSRSGGGREQYF,TGTGCCAGCAGCCGTAGCGGGGGGGGTAGAGAGCAGTACTTC
TRBV14,TRBJ2-2,-,-,CASSRTNTGELFF,TGTGCCAGCAGCCGGACAAACACCGGGGAGCTGTTTTTT
TRBV2,TRBJ1-1,once,TRBD1,CASSVNRGGMNTEAFF,TGTGCCAGCAGTGTTAACAGGGGGGGCATGAACACTGAAGCTTTCTTT
TRBV11-1,TRBJ1-4,-,TRBD1,CASSPGQGSTNEKLFF,TGTGCCAGCAGCCCGGGACAGGGTTCAACTAATGAAAAACTGTTTTTT
TRBV9,TRBJ2-3,-,TRBD1,CASSGTGGIADTQYF,TGTGCCAGCAGCGGAACAGGGGGCATCGCAGATACGCAGTATTTT
TRBV11-3,TRBJ1-1,-,-,CASSLVGGTEAFF,TGTGCCAGCAGCTTAGTGGGGGGTACTGAAGCTTTCTTT
TRBV18,TRBJ1-4,-,-,CASSPLQGNDEKLFF,TGTGCCAGCTCACCACTTCAGGGGAACGATGAAAAACTGTTTTTT
TRBV19,TRBJ2-3,-,-,CASSTRLTPGADTQYF,TGTGCCAGTAGTACCCGACTAACACCCGGCGCAGATACGCAGTATTTT
TRBV28,TRBJ1-1,-,TRBD1,CASSSTRQGRGEAFF,TGTGCCAGCAGTTCTACCCGACAGGGGAGGGGTGAAGCTTTCTTT
TRBV7-9,TRBJ1-4,-,-,CASSRPQGNEKLFF,TGTGCCAGCAGCCGGCCTCAGGGAAATGAAAAACTGTTTTTT
TRBV7-2,TRBJ2-2,once,TRBD1,CASSLRQGSTGELFF,TGTGCCAGCAGCTTAAGACAGGGAAGCACCGGGGAGCTGTTTTTT
TRBV10-1,TRBJ2-3,-,TRBD2,CASGCGGGSTDTQYF,TGCGCCAGCGGGTGCGGGGGAGGCAGCACAGATACGCAGTATTTT
TRBV6-2/TRBV6-3,TRBJ1-1,-,TRBD1,CASSTRGINTEAFF,TGTGCCAGCAGTACCAGGGGGATTAACACTGAAGCTTTCTTT
TRBV6-6,TRBJ1-2,-,-,CASSWSVQGSGYGYTF,TGTGCCAGCAGTTGGTCGGTTCAGGGGAGTGGCTATGGCTACACCTTC
TRBV5-1,TRBJ2-3,-,TRBD2,CASKGAGGKDTQYF,TGCGCCAGCAAAGGAGCGGGGGGAAAAGATACGCAGTATTTT
TRBV5-6,TRBJ2-7,-,TRBD1,CASSPTGAYEQYF,TGTGCCAGCAGTCCAACAGGGGCCTACGAGCAGTACTTC
TRBV7-2,TRBJ1-1,-,-,CASSLTQVMNTEAFF,TGTGCCAGCAGCTTAACACAGGTCATGAACACTGAAGCTTTCTTT
TRBV6-5,TRBJ1-6,-,-,CASTRQNNSPLHF,TGTGCCAGCACTCGACAAAACAATTCACCCCTCCACTTT
TRBV2,TRBJ2-7,-,-,CASSRTALTYEQYF,TGTGCCAGCAGTAGGACAGCGCTTACCTACGAGCAGTACTTC
TRBV18,TRBJ1-6,once,TRBD1,CASSPGTGNSPLHF,TGTGCCAGCTCACCGGGGACAGGGAATTCACCCCTCCACTTT
TRBV18,TRBJ2-5,-,TRBD2,CASSPIAGAGYQETQYF,TGTGCCAGCTCACCCATAGCGGGGGCCGGGTACCAAGAGACCCAGTACTTC
TRBV2,TRBJ1-1,-,-,CASRWAGNWNTEAFF,TGTGCCAGCAGATGGGCAGGGAATTGGAACACTGAAGCTTTCTTT
TRBV19,TRBJ2-7,-,-,CASSLLDRSYEQYF,TGTGCCAGTAGTCTGTTGGACAGATCCTACGAGCAGTACTTC
TRBV7-2,TRBJ2-7,-,-,CASSLTPGPYEQYF,TGTGCCAGCAGCTTAACCCCGGGTCCCTACGAGCAGTACTTC
TRBV5-1,TRBJ2-5,-,-,CASKIGVQETQYF,TGCGCCAGCAAGATAGGGGTCCAAGAGACCCAGTACTTC
TRBV11-2,TRBJ1-6,-,-,CASSLDGTGGWDSPLHF,TGTGCCAGCAGCTTAGATGGCACCGGGGGATGGGATTCACCCCTCCACTTT
TRBV27,TRBJ2-7,-,TRBD1,CASSSTGTGGHEQYF,TGTGCCAGCAGTAGTACCGGGACAGGGGGCCACGAGCAGTACTTC
TRBV20-1,TRBJ1-2,-,-,CSASTNGAWGYTF,TGCAGTGCTAGTACTAATGGGGCCTGGGGCTACACCTTC
TRBV2,TRBJ2-1,-,-,CASTPGLATYNEQFF,TGTGCCAGCACCCCCGGCCTAGCAACCTACAATGAGCAGTTCTTC
TRBV2,TRBJ1-6,-,-,CASSPQNSPLHF,TGTGCCAGCAGTCCCCAAAATTCACCCCTCCACTTT
TRBV19,TRBJ1-1,few,-,CASSTGMNTEAFF,TGTGCCAGTAGTACAGGCATGAACACTGAAGCTTTCTTT
TRBV6-1,TRBJ1-3,-,-,CASSEGGFGGNTIYF,TGTGCCAGCAGTGAGGGGGGGTTCGGTGGAAACACCATATATTTT
TRBV6-6,TRBJ2-2,-,-,CASREGGGANTGELFF,TGTGCCAGCAGGGAGGGAGGCGGGGCGAACACCGGGGAGCTGTTTTTT
TRBV2,TRBJ1-2,-,-,CASSELGANYGYTF,TGTGCCAGCAGTGAGTTAGGGGCTAACTATGGCTACACCTTC
TRBV20-1,TRBJ2-1,-,-,CSASRGGEQFF,TGCAGTGCTAGTCGCGGAGGTGAGCAGTTCTTC
TRBV5-6,TRBJ2-3,-,TRBD2,CASSSWTSGATDTQYF,TGTGCCAGCAGCTCCTGGACTAGCGGGGCAACAGATACGCAGTATTTT
TRBV5-1,TRBJ2-7,-,TRBD2,CASSSRTSGGPYEQYF,TGCGCCAGCAGCTCCCGGACTAGCGGGGGGCCCTACGAGCAGTACTTC
TRBV4-2,TRBJ1-3,few,-,CASSQEPGSGGNTIYF,TGTGCCAGCAGCCAAGAGCCTGGGTCGGGTGGAAACACCATATATTTT
TRBV6-2/TRBV6-3,TRBJ2-2,-,-,CASSSQGGGTGELFF,TGTGCCAGCAGCTCTCAGGGGGGCGGCACCGGGGAGCTGTTTTTT
TRBV6-5,TRBJ1-5,-,TRBD1,CASSYTTGSQPQHF,TGTGCCAGCAGTTACACGACAGGGTCTCAGCCCCAGCATTTT
TRBV5-4,TRBJ2-5,once,TRBD2,CASSPGGGETQYF,TGTGCCAGCAGCCCGGGGGGGGGAGAGACCCAGTACTTC
TRBV2,TRBJ2-3,-,TRBD2,CASRLAGGHNTQYF,TGTGCCAGTAGGCTAGCGGGGGGACACAATACGCAGTATTTT
TRBV9,TRBJ1-1,few,-,CASSVGVRDTEAFF,TGTGCCAGCAGCGTAGGGGTACGGGACACTGAAGCTTTCTTT
TRBV4-2,TRBJ2-2,-,TRBD2,CASSQESPGLAGELFF,TGTGCCAGCAGCCAAGAATCTCCGGGACTAGCCGGGGAGCTGTTTTTT
TRBV7-2,TRBJ2-2,-,TRBD2,CASSLNPSGGGGELFF,TGTGCCAGCAGCTTAAATCCTAGCGGGGGAGGCGGGGAGCTGTTTTTT
TRBV6-5,TRBJ2-7,-,TRBD1,CASSYGPQGAYEQYF,TGTGCCAGCAGTTACGGTCCCCAGGGGGCCTACGAGCAGTACTTC
TRBV2,TRBJ1-2,-,-,CASRTGLPNYGYTF,TGTGCCAGCAGGACTGGACTGCCTAACTATGGCTACACCTTC
TRBV3-1/TRBV3-2,TRBJ1-1,-,-,CASARVLNTEAFF,TGTGCCAGCGCCAGGGTTTTGAACACTGAAGCTTTCTTT
TRBV18,TRBJ2-5,-,-,CASSPLATQETQYF,TGTGCCAGCTCACCACTAGCGACTCAAGAGACCCAGTACTTC
TRBV24-1,TRBJ2-3,-,-,CATSERQDTQYF,TGTGCCACCAGTGAACGACAGGATACGCAGTATTTT
TRBV5-6,TRBJ1-2,-,TRBD1,CASSFSGTAYGYTF,TGTGCCAGCAGCTTCTCTGGGACAGCCTATGGCTACACCTTC
TRBV3-1/TRBV3-2,TRBJ2-3,-,TRBD1,CASSQAGTGGRTDTQYF,TGTGCCAGCAGCCAAGCCGGGACAGGGGGCCGGACAGATACGCAGTATTTT
TRBV5-5,TRBJ1-1,-,-,CASSLPGGRRTEAFF,TGTGCCAGCAGCTTACCGGGTGGGCGGAGGACTGAAGCTTTCTTT